These 15 T cell receptor beta chains came from one sample sequenced in a study of early T cells in non-severe SARS-CoV-2 infection. TCRdb reprocessed the 5' RACE reads via MiXCR and lists one record per CDR3 protein. This sample has 55,000 to 80,000 distinct CDR3 sequences; 12% occur once, and the top ten carry roughly 6.8%. Specimen: whole blood. The receptors were gathered from an adult who was a healthcare worker with PCR-confirmed SARS-CoV-2 infection or an uninfected control (not recorded which).

This clonotype has a count of ten or more. The rearrangement uses TRBV4-1 and TRBJ2-3; 7 positions match TRBD2. Looked up from germline, CDR1 is MGHRA and CDR2 is YSYEKL. There are 15 residues in the CDR3. The trim removed 6 bases at V and 5 bases at J, leaving 11 bases unmatched. The CDR3 region has the DNA TGCGCCAGCAGAAGGGTGGCGGGGGAGCGAGATACGCAGTATTTT. It yields the protein CASRRVAGERDTQYF.

This clonotype was counted at least ten times. V gene TRBV24-1 combines with J gene TRBJ2-4; D gene ambiguous. The CDR3 loop spans 18 amino acids. The V gene's germline CDR1 is KGHDR and CDR2 SFDVKD. Trimming left V 0 bases short and J 0 bases short, with 14 bases between. The CDR3 DNA is TGTGCCACCAGTGATTTGCCAGCAAGAGCCTTAGCCAAAAACATTCAGTACTTC. Translating gives CATSDLPARALAKNIQYF.

This chain joins TRBV6-2 or TRBV6-3 and TRBJ2-5; D is tentatively TRBD1 or TRBD2 (5 bases each). With 7 bases removed from V and 1 base from J, the gap between germline ends came to 10 bases. Germline values: CDR1 MNHEY, CDR2 SVGEGT. CDR3 length: 13 amino acids. CDR3 protein: CASNRDVQETQYF. The CDR3 nucleotides read TGTGCCAGCAATCGGGACGTCCAAGAGACCCAGTACTTC.

The CDR3 is CATSQGGHRDTGELFF. CDR3 nucleotide sequence: TGTGCCACCAGCCAGGGGGGACACCGGGACACCGGGGAGCTGTTTTTT. The chain links TRBV15 to TRBJ2-2; D may be TRBD1 (7 bases). Deletions cut 5 bases from V and 3 bases from J, with 16 bases between. Germline V gives CDR1 LNHNV, CDR2 YYDKDF (reference sequence). The length of the CDR3 is 16 residues.

The rearrangement links TRBV29-1 to TRBJ1-5; 7 bases agree with TRBD1. The germline gives CDR1 SQVTM, CDR2 ANQGSEA. The CDR3 covers 13 residues. Losses at the gene ends were 4 bases for V and 8 bases for J; bases not matched to a gene: 8. CDR3 protein: CSVGRQGGEPQHF. In DNA form, the CDR3 reads TGCAGCGTTGGGAGACAGGGAGGTGAGCCCCAGCATTTT.

This clonotype was found a few times. The gene calls are TRBV6-5 and TRBJ1-6; D possibly corresponds to TRBD1 (6 bases). CDR1 is MNHEY and CDR2 is SVGAGI in the germline V gene. Between the trimmed V and J ends, which lost 6 bases and 8 bases, there was a span of 14 bases. The CDR3 runs to 14 residues. As DNA, the CDR3 is TGTGCCAGCAGAATGGGGGGCTCGGATTCACCCCTCCACTTT. Protein: CASRMGGSDSPLHF.

The chain uses TRBV20-1 and TRBJ2-4, with D unclear. The germline V gene has CDR1 DFQATT and CDR2 SNEGSKA (reference sequence). The CDR3 consists of 12 residues. Trimming removed 1 base from V and 3 bases from J, with 4 bases in between. As DNA, the CDR3 is TGCAGTGCTAGAGGTGACAAAAACATTCAGTACTTC. Translation: CSARGDKNIQYF.

This clonotype was counted at least ten times. V and J are TRBV29-1 and TRBJ2-5, with D perhaps matching TRBD2 (6 bases). Germline V gene lookup returns CDR1 SQVTM and CDR2 ANQGSEA. The V end lost 6 bases, the J end lost 4 bases, and 15 bases lay between the germline ends. The length of the CDR3 is 13 residues. CDR3 protein: CSVGAGGPETQYF. The CDR3 coding sequence is TGCAGCGTCGGAGCGGGCGGGCCAGAGACCCAGTACTTC.

This clonotype was counted many times. The chain is built from TRBV19 and TRBJ2-7; D possibly uses TRBD1 or TRBD2 (5 bases each). Germline lookup yields CDR1 LNHDA and CDR2 SQIVND (reference sequence). CDR3 length equals 15 residues. V was clipped by 4 bases and J by 3 bases, with 16 bases between them. The CDR3 DNA reads TGTGCCAGTAGTACCCCGGGACGGGCCATCTACGAGCAGTACTTC. It yields the protein CASSTPGRAIYEQYF.

The J gene is TRBJ2-1, the V gene TRBV24-1; 7 bases line up with TRBD2. Looked up from germline, CDR1 is KGHDR and CDR2 is SFDVKD. The junction had 10 bases not matched to a gene; V was cut back by 4 bases and J by 8 bases. This CDR3 has 15 residues. CDR3 nucleotides: TGTGCCACCAGTGACTCTACTAGCGTGAGGGATGAGCAGTTCTTC. Protein: CATSDSTSVRDEQFF.

Ten or more counts support this clonotype. The chain joins TRBV20-1 to TRBJ2-3; D ambiguous. This CDR3 contains 13 residues. Trimming left V 1 base short and J 4 bases short, with 9 bases between. CDR1 DFQATT and CDR2 SNEGSKA come from the germline V gene (reference sequence). For the CDR3, the DNA is TGCAGTGCTAGAGGAAACCCGCCAGATACGCAGTATTTT. It codes for CSARGNPPDTQYF.

The genes are TRBV29-1 and TRBJ1-1; D ambiguous. Trimming shortened V by 3 bases and J by 3 bases, and 11 bases separated the two germline ends. The germline gives CDR1 SQVTM, CDR2 ANQGSEA. The CDR3 has 13 residues. The CDR3 DNA sequence: TGCAGCGTTGACACAGTTGGGGACACTGAAGCTTTCTTT. Translation: CSVDTVGDTEAFF.

This clonotype was seen repeatedly, ten times or more. The rearrangement links TRBV2 to TRBJ2-2, with no clear D. CDR1 is SNHLY, CDR2 FYNNEI, per germline. The CDR3 covers 15 residues. V lost 8 bases, J lost 5 bases, and 18 bases lay in between. In DNA form, the CDR3 reads TGTGCCAGCCAGACTCTGGGTCGCCGAACCGGGGAGCTGTTTTTT. This gives the protein CASQTLGRRTGELFF.

At least ten counts were recorded for this clonotype. The chain couples TRBV7-9 to TRBJ2-5; the match to TRBD1 covers 11 bases. With 4 bases clipped from V and 5 bases from J, the junction kept 6 bases outside the gene matches. CDR1 SEHNR and CDR2 FQNEAQ come from the germline V gene (reference sequence). The CDR3 consists of 15 residues. The CDR3: CASSSMDRGLETQYF. The CDR3, as DNA: TGTGCCAGCAGCTCGATGGACAGGGGGCTGGAGACCCAGTACTTC.

This clonotype was picked up a small number of times. This chain uses TRBV15 with TRBJ2-1; D is uncertain. Germline lookup yields CDR1 LNHNV and CDR2 YYDKDF (reference sequence). CDR3 length: 11 residues. The germline V and J ends were trimmed by 5 bases and 9 bases, with 8 bases remaining between them. The CDR3 region has the DNA TGTGCCACCAGCGTAATGGCTGAGCAGTTCTTC. It codes for CATSVMAEQFF.